This paragraph covers one TCR beta chain sequence. Its target is not known. The assay was immunoSEQ multiplex PCR, and TCRdb's table has in-frame clones only and misses some. Here the sample spans roughly 75,000 clones, approximately 93% being singletons. This record belongs to a study of siplizumab effects on memory and regulatory T cells. Points from the study as a whole: About 80-97% of proliferating CD4+ or CD8+ clones had no assignable naive or memory phenotype.

Sequences were obtained from CD8+ T cells sorted from blood. The clonotype originates from a human donor in good health.

The CDR3: CASSFTGSYNEQFF. Here the CDR3 DNA reads TGTGCCAGCAGCTTCACCGGGAGCTACAATGAGCAGTTCTTC. The rearrangement links TRBV7-2 to TRBJ2-1, with TRBD2 as a possible D gene (6 bases). Deletions cut 3 bases from V and 3 bases from J, with 9 bases between. CDR1 and CDR2 (germline): SGHTA, FQGNSA. This CDR3 comprises 14 residues.